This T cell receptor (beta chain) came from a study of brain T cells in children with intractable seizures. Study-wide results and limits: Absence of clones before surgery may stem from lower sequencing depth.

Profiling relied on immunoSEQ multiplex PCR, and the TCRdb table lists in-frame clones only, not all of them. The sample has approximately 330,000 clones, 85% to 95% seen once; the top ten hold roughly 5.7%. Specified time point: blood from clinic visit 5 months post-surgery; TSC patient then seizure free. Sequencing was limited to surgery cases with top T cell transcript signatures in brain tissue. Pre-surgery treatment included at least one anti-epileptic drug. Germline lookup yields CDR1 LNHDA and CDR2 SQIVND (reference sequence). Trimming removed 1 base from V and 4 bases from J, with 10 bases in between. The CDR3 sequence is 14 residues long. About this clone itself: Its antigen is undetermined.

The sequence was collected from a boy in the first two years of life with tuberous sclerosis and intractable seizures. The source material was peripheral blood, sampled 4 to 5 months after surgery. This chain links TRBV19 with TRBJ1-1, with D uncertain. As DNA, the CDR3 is TGTGCCAGTAGTATAGTCGGAGGGCCCACTGAAGCTTTCTTT. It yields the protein CASSIVGGPTEAFF.